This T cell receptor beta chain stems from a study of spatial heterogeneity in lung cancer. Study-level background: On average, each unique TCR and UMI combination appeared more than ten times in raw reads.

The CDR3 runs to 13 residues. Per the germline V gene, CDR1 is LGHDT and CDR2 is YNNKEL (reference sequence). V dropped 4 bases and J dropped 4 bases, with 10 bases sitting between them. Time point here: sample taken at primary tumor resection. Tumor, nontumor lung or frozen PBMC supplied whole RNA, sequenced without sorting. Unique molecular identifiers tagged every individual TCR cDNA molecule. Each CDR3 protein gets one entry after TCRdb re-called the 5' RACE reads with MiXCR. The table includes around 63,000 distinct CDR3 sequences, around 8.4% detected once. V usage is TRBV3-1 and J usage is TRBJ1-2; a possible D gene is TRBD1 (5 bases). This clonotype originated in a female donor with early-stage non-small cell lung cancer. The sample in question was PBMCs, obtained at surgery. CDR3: CASSRDRAYGYTF. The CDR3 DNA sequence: TGTGCCAGCAGCCGAGACAGAGCCTATGGCTACACCTTC. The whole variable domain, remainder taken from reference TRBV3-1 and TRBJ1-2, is DTAVSQTPKYLVTQMGNDKSIKCEQNLGHDTMYWYKQDSKKFLKIMFSYNNKELIINETVPNRFSPKSPDKAHLNLHINSLELGDSAVYFCASSRDRAYGYTFGSGTRLTVV.